This TCR beta chain derives from a study of a mutant IDH1 vaccine in newly diagnosed glioma. At the level of the study: First vaccine doses came 4-6 weeks after radiotherapy alone, or with temozolomide cycles. The treated group averaged around 40 years old and was roughly 60% male, roughly 40% female. Most patients had radiochemotherapy with temozolomide before enrollment; others had one alone.

The time point: week 23, last vaccination. The content of each vaccine dose was 300 ug of mutant IDH1 20-mer peptide, and topical imiquimod accompanied it. Overall study results and limits: The vaccine induced immune responses, and these occurred in 93.3% of patients.

Points on this clone: Its antigen remains unknown. At one of its ends the junction is not consistent with the germline gene, which may arise from a read error.

TCRdb keeps only in-frame clones here, not all; method: immunoSEQ multiplex PCR. The table includes some 33,000 clones, roughly 90% detected once. This clonotype was obtained from a man aged 40-49 years with glioma. The input for sequencing was PBMCs, taken from a glioma patient whose treatment included an IDH1 peptide vaccine.

In nucleotides, the CDR3 is TGTGCCAGCTCCCCACTTTCCGGACAGGGTAATCAGCCCCAGCATTTT. As protein: CASSPLSGQGNQPQHF. The chain uses TRBV18 and TRBJ1-5, with TRBD1 matching over 8 bases. The CDR3 is made up of 16 amino acids. CDR1 and CDR2 (germline): KGHSH, LQKENI.